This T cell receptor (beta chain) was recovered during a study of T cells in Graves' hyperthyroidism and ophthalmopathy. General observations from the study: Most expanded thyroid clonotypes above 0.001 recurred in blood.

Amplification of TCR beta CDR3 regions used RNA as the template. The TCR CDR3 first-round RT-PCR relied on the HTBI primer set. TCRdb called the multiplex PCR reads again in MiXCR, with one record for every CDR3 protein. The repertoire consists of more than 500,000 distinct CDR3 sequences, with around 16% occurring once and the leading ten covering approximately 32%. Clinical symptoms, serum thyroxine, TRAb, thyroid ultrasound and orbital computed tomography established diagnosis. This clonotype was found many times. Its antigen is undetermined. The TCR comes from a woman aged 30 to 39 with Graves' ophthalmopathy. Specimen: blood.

The CDR3 is CASSIRQGGNEKLFF. The CDR3 region has the DNA TGTGCCAGCAGCATACGACAGGGCGGGAATGAAAAACTGTTTTTT. The rearrangement joins TRBV11-2 to TRBJ1-4; 7 bases match TRBD1. CDR1 SGHAT and CDR2 FQNNGV come from the germline V gene. J lost 5 bases, V lost 5 bases, and 8 bases had no gene match. The CDR3 is 15 amino acids. Full variable domain (rest looked up from reference TRBV11-2 and TRBJ1-4): EAGVAQSPRYKIIEKRQSVAFWCNPISGHATLYWYQQILGQGPKLLIQFQNNGVVDDSQLPKDRFSAERLKGVDSTLKIQPAKLEDSAVYLCASSIRQGGNEKLFFGSGTQLSVL.